What follows are 25 T cell receptor beta chains derived from one specimen sequenced in a study of blood T cell repertoires in COVID-19. Here immunoSEQ multiplex PCR was the method, and the copy in TCRdb shows in-frame clones only, minus some. The sample carries 300,000 or so clones, about 91% recorded once. Sequenced sample: peripheral blood. Receptor source: a woman between 25 and 40 years old who had recovered from COVID-19.

The chain combines TRBV4-1 with TRBJ2-1; D call uncertain. V gave up 4 bases and J gave up 9 bases, with 19 bases separating them. Germline V gives CDR1 MGHRA, CDR2 YSYEKL. CDR3 size: 15 residues. The CDR3 sequence: CASSLRFFQVGEQFF. The CDR3 bases are TGCGCCAGCAGCCTCAGGTTCTTCCAAGTGGGTGAGCAGTTCTTC.

V usage is TRBV14 and J usage is TRBJ1-2, with D unresolved. Trimming removed 1 base from V and 2 bases from J, with 11 bases in between. The CDR3 is 15 residues long. Germline V gives CDR1 SGHDN, CDR2 FVKESK. The CDR3 DNA follows: TGTGCCAGCAGCCAAGTACTAGCAAGGAACTATGGCTACACCTTC. Translation: CASSQVLARNYGYTF.

The gene calls are TRBV24-1 and TRBJ1-2, with TRBD1 matching 8 bases. This CDR3 contains 15 residues. V gave up 3 bases and J gave up 3 bases; unmatched junction bases: 5. Germline assignment: CDR1 KGHDR and CDR2 SFDVKD. The DNA of the CDR3 is TGTGCCACCAGTGATCCGGACAGGGTGGACTATGGCTACACCTTC. It encodes CATSDPDRVDYGYTF.

This clone was recorded a few times. This rearrangement joins TRBV6-5 to TRBJ1-1; 8 nucleotides agree with TRBD1. Unmatched junction bases numbered 6, after V lost 5 bases and J lost 7 bases. The CDR3 length is 13 residues. Germline CDR1 MNHEY, CDR2 SVGAGI. CDR3 DNA sequence: TGTGCCAGCAGTCGGACAGGGTACGGTGAAGCTTTCTTT. Protein sequence: CASSRTGYGEAFF.

This chain uses TRBV2 with TRBJ2-3; weak D call: TRBD2 (5 bases). The CDR3 contains 15 residues. Germline loops: CDR1 SNHLY, CDR2 FYNNEI. V lost 7 bases, J lost 0 bases, and 14 bases lay in between. The CDR3 loop reads CASTVGVLSTDTQYF. As DNA, the CDR3 is TGTGCCAGCACCGTCGGGGTTCTGAGCACAGATACGCAGTATTTT. The whole variable domain, remainder taken from reference TRBV2 and TRBJ2-3, is EPEVTQTPSHQVTQMGQEVILRCVPISNHLYFYWYRQILGQKVEFLVSFYNNEISEKSEIFDDQFSVERPDGSNFTLKIRSTKLEDSAMYFCASTVGVLSTDTQYFGPGTRLTVL.

V gene TRBV14 combines with J gene TRBJ2-7, with D tentatively TRBD2 (5 bases). The CDR3 runs 14 residues. The V end lost 1 base, the J end lost 3 bases, and 10 bases lay between the germline ends. Germline CDR1 is SGHDN and CDR2 is FVKESK. CDR3 sequence (DNA): TGTGCCAGCAGCCAAGGAGTGGGAGACTACGAGCAGTACTTC. It specifies CASSQGVGDYEQYF.

Details on this clone: The sample holds other DNA sequences that translate to the same CDR3. This chain joins TRBV7-2 and TRBJ2-3, with D unclear. V was clipped by 1 base and J by 5 bases, with 7 bases between them. The CDR3 consists of 13 residues. Germline V gives CDR1 SGHTA, CDR2 FQGNSA. The CDR3 spells CASSLGALDTQYF. CDR3 coding DNA: TGTGCCAGCAGCTTAGGGGCGTTAGATACGCAGTATTTT.

The V call is TRBV28, the J call TRBJ2-7; 8 nucleotides line up with TRBD1. The CDR3 has 15 residues. Germline V gene data show CDR1 as MDHEN and CDR2 as SYDVKM. With 3 bases clipped from V and 0 bases from J, the junction kept 4 bases outside the gene matches. CDR3 sequence: CASSFRDRLSYEQYF. The CDR3 DNA sequence: TGTGCCAGCAGTTTCAGGGACAGGCTCTCCTACGAGCAGTACTTC.

This clone was observed a single time. The chain joins TRBV10-3 to TRBJ2-3; 8 bases agree with TRBD2. CDR1 is ENHRY, CDR2 SYGVKD, per germline. The V segment lost 3 bases and the J segment 1 base; nucleotides outside the gene matches: 6. The length of the CDR3 is 16 residues. The CDR3 loop is CAISDPHGGGTDTQYF. The DNA for the CDR3 is TGTGCCATCAGTGACCCCCACGGGGGGGGCACAGATACGCAGTATTTT.

The chain recombines TRBV10-1 with TRBJ1-6; 7 bases line up with TRBD1. Trimming cost V 10 bases and J 9 bases; bases outside gene matches: 9. Germline V gene sequence: CDR1 WNHNN, CDR2 SYGVQD (reference sequence). CDR3 length equals 13 residues. CDR3 nucleotide sequence: TGCGCCAACACCGGGACAGTACGTTCACCCCTCCACTTT. Translated, it gives CANTGTVRSPLHF.

The DNA for the CDR3 is TGTGCTAGTGTTGCCAGACAGGGCTCGGGGAACACTGAAGCTTTCTTT. Its protein is CASVARQGSGNTEAFF. V gene TRBV12-5 combines with J gene TRBJ1-1; 7 bases align to TRBD1. Trimming took 7 bases from V and 1 from J; bases not matched to a gene: 12. This CDR3 comprises 16 residues. Germline V gene data show CDR1 as LGHNT and CDR2 as FRNRAP.

This chain connects TRBV18 to TRBJ2-2; D is uncertain. This CDR3 region has 12 residues. With 5 bases removed from V and 8 bases from J, the gap between germline ends came to 9 bases. CDR1 is KGHSH, CDR2 LQKENI, per germline. This CDR3 is CASSGDLGELFF. The CDR3 DNA is TGTGCCAGCTCAGGAGACTTAGGGGAGCTGTTTTTT.

Concerning this clone itself: Relative to the germline gene, one junction end is altered; a read error may explain this. CDR3 DNA: TGTGCCACCAGTGACCCATGGACTGGTGGGCGCCCTTCCTTC. It encodes CATSDPWTGGRPSF. The chain is built from TRBV24-1 and TRBJ1-2; D is uncertain. The CDR3 length is 14 residues. Germline CDR1 and CDR2: KGHDR and SFDVKD.

The V and J genes are TRBV21-1 and TRBJ2-7; no check of the table's D call, TRBD1, against the DNA was made. TRBV21-1 is classified as a pseudogene. The CDR3 is 14 residues long. CDR3 loop: CASRQDRDWHEQYF. The CDR3 coding sequence is TGTGCCAGCCGCCAGGACAGGGACTGGCACGAGCAGTACTTC.

This clone was recorded only once. The V call is TRBV21-1, the J call TRBJ1-4. TRBV21-1 is a pseudogene segment. This CDR3 is built from 15 residues. CDR3 in DNA: TGTGCCAGCAGCGCACTACAAGTGTGGGAGGAAAAACTGTTTTTT. This sequence encodes CASSALQVWEEKLFF.

DNA of the CDR3: TGTGCCAGCAGCTCCGGACATGTGAGGGAGACCCAGTACTTC. It yields the protein CASSSGHVRETQYF. The rearrangement links TRBV7-2 to TRBJ2-5; a weak D match, TRBD1 (5 bases). In germline, CDR1 is SGHTA, CDR2 FQGNSA. CDR3 length: 14 residues. V gave up 4 bases and J gave up 5 bases, with 14 bases separating them. Complete variable domain (other parts from reference TRBV7-2 and TRBJ2-5): GAGVSQSPSNKVTEKGKDVELRCDPISGHTALYWYRQSLGQGLEFLIYFQGNSAPDKSGLPSDRFSAERTGGSVSTLTIQRTQQEDSAVYLCASSSGHVRETQYFGPGTRLLVL.

The chain uses TRBV29-1 and TRBJ2-1; D might be TRBD1 (6 bases). CDR3 length equals 14 residues. Germline V gives CDR1 SQVTM, CDR2 ANQGSEA. Between the trimmed V and J ends, which lost 6 bases and 1 base, there was a span of 13 bases. As DNA, the CDR3 is TGCAGCGTGGCAGGGGTAAGATCCTACAATGAGCAGTTCTTC. This translates into CSVAGVRSYNEQFF.

The CDR3 loop is CASSLVSGGPKHF. In nucleotides, the CDR3 is TGTGCCAGCAGCTTAGTTAGTGGGGGCCCAAAGCATTTT. The chain employs TRBV7-2 and TRBJ1-5; possible D gene TRBD1, 6 bases. The CDR3 has 13 amino acids. Trimming stripped 1 base from V and 14 bases from J, with 15 bases between. Germline CDR1 and CDR2: SGHTA and FQGNSA.

The CDR3 coding sequence is TGTGCCACAAGGACTAGCGGGGGTGAAGAGACCCAGTACTTC. Translated: CATRTSGGEETQYF. The chain carries TRBV6-6 and TRBJ2-5, with TRBD2 identical over 13 bases. Germline V lookup: CDR1 MNHNY, CDR2 SVGAGI (reference sequence). This CDR3 is 14 amino acids long. V shed 10 bases and J 3 bases; nucleotides not matched to a gene: 5.

This clone was seen a few times. V is TRBV3-1 (or the pseudogene TRBV3-2) and J is TRBJ1-2; D is ambiguous. The length of the CDR3 is 15 residues. V lost 4 bases, J lost 4 bases, and 16 bases lay in between. CDR1 LGHDT and CDR2 YNNKEL come from the germline V gene (reference sequence). CDR3 sequence (DNA): TGTGCCAGCAGCCGTATCGGGAGAGATTCCTATGGCTACACCTTC. Its protein is CASSRIGRDSYGYTF.

V is TRBV19 and J is TRBJ2-7; D is perhaps TRBD1 (6 bases). The CDR3 sequence is 15 residues long. Trimming took 2 bases from V and 0 from J, leaving 11 bases between them. Germline assignment: CDR1 LNHDA and CDR2 SQIVND (reference sequence). The CDR3 sequence is CASSIPGDNSYEQYF. CDR3 coding DNA: TGTGCCAGTAGTATACCAGGGGATAACTCCTACGAGCAGTACTTC.

About this clone: The sample contains more than one DNA sequence encoding this CDR3. In DNA form, the CDR3 reads TGCGCCAGCAGCTTGGAACAGGGGGCAGGCTACGAGCAGTACTTC. It codes for CASSLEQGAGYEQYF. The gene calls are TRBV5-1 and TRBJ2-7; TRBD1 agrees at 9 bases. The V gene's germline CDR1 is SGHRS and CDR2 YFSETQ. The V and J ends lost 0 bases and 3 bases, in that order; junction bases with no gene match: 4. This CDR3 is built from 15 residues. The whole variable domain, filled in from reference TRBV5-1 and TRBJ2-7, reads KAGVTQTPRYLIKTRGQQVTLSCSPISGHRSVSWYQQTPGQGLQFLFEYFSETQRNKGNFPGRFSGRQFSNSRSEMNVSTLELGDSALYLCASSLEQGAGYEQYFGPGTRLTVT.

The gene calls are TRBV19 and TRBJ1-1; D unresolved. CDR3 length equals 14 residues. Per germline, CDR1 LNHDA and CDR2 SQIVND (reference sequence). Trimming stripped 5 bases from V and 4 bases from J, with 14 bases between. The CDR3, as DNA: TGTGCCAGTAGTGCCCTGGTTCGGAGCACTGAAGCTTTCTTT. Its translation: CASSALVRSTEAFF.

The CDR3 region has the DNA TGTGCCAGCAGGCGGGACAGGAACACTGAAGCTTTCTTT. This sequence encodes CASRRDRNTEAFF. The V and J genes are TRBV7-9 and TRBJ1-1; 7 nucleotides agree with TRBD1. Germline V gives CDR1 SEHNR, CDR2 FQNEAQ (reference sequence). Germline trimming cut 6 bases from V and 1 base from J; bases unmatched to any gene: 2. This CDR3 contains 13 residues. The whole variable domain, remainder taken from reference TRBV7-9 and TRBJ1-1, is DTGVSQNPRHKITKRGQNVTFRCDPISEHNRLYWYRQTLGQGPEFLTYFQNEAQLEKSRLLSDRFSAERPKGSFSTLEIQRTEQGDSAMYLCASRRDRNTEAFFGQGTRLTVV.

This clone was seen just once. The chain carries TRBV19 and TRBJ1-2, with D perhaps TRBD1 (6 bases). V lost 10 bases and J 8 bases, leaving 23 bases between the germline ends. CDR3 length: 14 residues. Germline-derived CDR1 and CDR2 are LNHDA and SQIVND (reference sequence). CDR3 bases: TGTGCCACCCATCCCCTAACAGGGCCGGGGGGCTACACCTTC. It yields the protein CATHPLTGPGGYTF.